This note documents a single T cell receptor (beta chain) sequence. The antigen is unknown. The V gene lost 5 bases and the J gene lost 5 bases, with 14 bases spanning the gap. Germline V gene data show CDR1 as SEHNR and CDR2 as FQNEAQ (reference sequence). The CDR3 runs to 14 residues. These data come from a study of OX40 agonist ivuxolimab in advanced cancers. Points from the study as a whole: Expanded clones were, on average, more numerous among CD8+ T cells than CD4+.

Autoimmune disease history or systemic immunosuppression barred patients. The data were produced by immunoSEQ multiplex PCR, yet TCRdb's version contains in-frame clones alone and is incomplete. Seen here are some 100,000 clones, approximately 90% observed once, and the top ten hold approximately 0.55%. The chain is built from TRBV7-9 and TRBJ2-3; D is tentatively TRBD1 or TRBD2 (5 bases each). Here the sequenced sample was CD4+ or CD8+ T cells sorted from blood, taken in a trial of the OX40 agonist ivuxolimab. The source of this sequence is an adult with an advanced solid tumor such as melanoma, head and neck, liver or kidney cancer. The CDR3 DNA follows: TGTGCCAGCAGCCACCTAGAGGGGCGAGATACGCAGTATTTT. Its translation: CASSHLEGRDTQYF.